The 28 T cell receptor beta chains below all came from one sample that was sequenced in a study of blood T cell repertoires in COVID-19. Sequenced by immunoSEQ multiplex PCR; TCRdb stores in-frame clones only, minus some. The sample has over 35,000 clones; 88% are singletons. The sequenced sample was peripheral blood. The receptor set was obtained from a middle-aged man with acute or convalescent COVID-19.

The chain employs TRBV7-3 and TRBJ1-1; 9 nucleotides match TRBD1. V shed 5 bases and J 6 bases; nucleotides not matched to a gene: 7. The CDR3 runs 14 residues. Germline V gene lookup returns CDR1 SGHTA and CDR2 FQGTGA. The CDR3 sequence: CASSPGTGNAEAFF. The CDR3, as DNA: TGTGCCAGCAGCCCCGGGACAGGGAATGCTGAAGCTTTCTTT.

This chain links TRBV7-2 with TRBJ2-3; D might be TRBD2 (6 bases). The CDR3 runs 14 residues. V was trimmed by 1 base and J by 1 base, leaving 6 bases between them. Germline V lookup: CDR1 SGHTA, CDR2 FQGNSA. As DNA, the CDR3 is TGTGCCAGCAGCTTAGAGCGGGGCACAGATACGCAGTATTTT. Translated: CASSLERGTDTQYF.

The chain is built from TRBV2 and TRBJ1-4, with 10 nucleotides matching TRBD1. Trimming took 3 bases from V and 6 from J; bases not matched to a gene: 7. The CDR3 covers 16 residues. Germline loops: CDR1 SNHLY, CDR2 FYNNEI. CDR3 loop: CASSDRSGQGYEKLFF. Here the CDR3 DNA reads TGTGCCAGCAGTGATAGATCGGGACAGGGGTATGAAAAACTGTTTTTT.

This clone was detected only once. The chain couples TRBV5-1 to TRBJ2-2; 14 bases match TRBD2. The CDR3 consists of 19 residues. Germline CDR1 and CDR2: SGHRS and YFSETQ. V lost 10 bases, J lost 4 bases, and 18 bases stayed unmatched. The CDR3 region is CARRGGTSGGDLVTGELFF. Written as DNA, the CDR3 is TGCGCCCGCCGCGGGGGGACTAGCGGGGGCGACCTGGTCACCGGGGAGCTGTTTTTT. Filled out from reference TRBV5-1 and TRBJ2-2, the complete variable domain reads KAGVTQTPRYLIKTRGQQVTLSCSPISGHRSVSWYQQTPGQGLQFLFEYFSETQRNKGNFPGRFSGRQFSNSRSEMNVSTLELGDSALYLCARRGGTSGGDLVTGELFFGEGSRLTVL.

The chain uses TRBV2 and TRBJ1-2; D unresolved. The length of the CDR3 is 14 residues. V shed 1 base and J shed 7 bases, with 13 bases lying between them. Germline CDR1 is SNHLY and CDR2 is FYNNEI. CDR3 protein: CASSEDEEGSGYTF. As DNA, the CDR3 is TGTGCCAGCAGTGAAGATGAGGAGGGAAGTGGCTACACCTTC.

The chain links TRBV5-6 to TRBJ2-7; 8 bases align to TRBD1. The CDR3 runs to 14 residues. CDR1 SGHDT and CDR2 YYEEEE come from the germline V gene. V was clipped by 4 bases and J by 6 bases; unmatched bases: 9. The CDR3 DNA is TGTGCCAGCAGCGGTGGGACAGGAATGGGCGAGCAGTACTTC. Protein sequence: CASSGGTGMGEQYF.

The rearrangement joins TRBV28 to TRBJ2-3; TRBD2 matches at 9 bases. Germline CDR1 reads MDHEN; CDR2 reads SYDVKM. CDR3 length: 15 residues. The V and J ends lost 5 bases and 4 bases, in that order; junction bases with no gene match: 7. The CDR3 sequence is CASSPSTSGADTQYF. The CDR3 nucleotides read TGTGCCAGCAGTCCCTCGACTAGCGGTGCAGATACGCAGTATTTT.

V and J are TRBV6-5 and TRBJ2-7, with TRBD2 as a possible D gene (5 bases). Trimming removed 8 bases from V and 5 bases from J, with 13 bases in between. Germline V CDR1 and CDR2: MNHEY, SVGAGI. This CDR3 is built from 12 residues. Here the CDR3 DNA reads TGTGCCAGCGCGGGCCAGCCGCACGAGCAGTACTTC. This encodes CASAGQPHEQYF.

This chain uses TRBV30 with TRBJ2-7, with 8 bases matching TRBD1. CDR1 and CDR2 from the germline V gene are GTSNPN and SVGIG (reference sequence). CDR3 length: 21 residues. V shed 0 bases, J shed 3 bases, and the junction held 25 bases outside the gene matches. The CDR3 protein is CAWSVDGQGTRSPFTFYEQYF. Written as DNA, the CDR3 is TGTGCCTGGAGTGTAGATGGACAGGGTACTCGATCCCCCTTTACGTTCTACGAGCAGTACTTC.

This chain joins TRBV5-4 and TRBJ1-4; the D gene is possibly TRBD1 (5 bases). Germline values: CDR1 SGHNT, CDR2 YYREEE (reference sequence). The CDR3 is 14 amino acids. Trimming shortened V by 0 bases and J by 4 bases, and 7 bases separated the two germline ends. The CDR3 region is CASSLGGGNEKLFF. DNA for the CDR3: TGTGCCAGCAGCTTGGGGGGCGGTAATGAAAAACTGTTTTTT. Full variable domain (rest looked up from reference TRBV5-4 and TRBJ1-4): ETGVTQSPTHLIKTRGQQVTLRCSSQSGHNTVSWYQQALGQGPQFIFQYYREEENGRGNFPPRFSGLQFPNYSSELNVNALELDDSALYLCASSLGGGNEKLFFGSGTQLSVL.

V and J are TRBV7-2 and TRBJ2-7; 9 nucleotides align to TRBD1. Germline CDR1 SGHTA, CDR2 FQGNSA. The CDR3 runs 16 residues. With V trimmed by 5 bases and J by 1 base, 9 bases remained unmatched. CDR3 residues: CASSLAWTGDSYEQYF. Written as DNA, the CDR3 is TGTGCCAGCAGCCTCGCGTGGACAGGGGATTCCTACGAGCAGTACTTC.

The chain joins TRBV4-3 to TRBJ1-4; D gene ambiguous. This CDR3 has 14 residues. V was trimmed by 2 bases and J by 8 bases, leaving 12 bases between them. Germline V gene lookup returns CDR1 LGHNA and CDR2 YSLEER. The CDR3 nucleotides read TGCGCCAGCAGCCAATCCATATTACGGGAAAAACTGTTTTTT. Its translation: CASSQSILREKLFF.

This rearrangement joins TRBV9 to TRBJ2-3, with 8 positions matching TRBD1. The V segment lost 4 bases and the J segment 4 bases; nucleotides outside the gene matches: 2. This CDR3 has 13 residues. The germline V gene encodes CDR1 SGDLS and CDR2 YYNGEE. CDR3 protein: CASSRDRSDTQYF. In DNA, the CDR3 is TGTGCCAGCAGCCGGGACAGGTCAGATACGCAGTATTTT. The variable domain in full, completed from reference TRBV9 and TRBJ2-3, reads DSGVTQTPKHLITATGQRVTLRCSPRSGDLSVYWYQQSLDQGLQFLIQYYNGEERAKGNILERFSAQQFPDLHSELNLSSLELGDSALYFCASSRDRSDTQYFGPGTRLTVL.

The CDR3 nucleotides read TGTGCCAGCAGCCTTGCGGCAAACACCATATATTTT. This encodes CASSLAANTIYF. The gene calls are TRBV4-2 and TRBJ1-3, with no clear D. This CDR3 region has 12 residues. Trimming removed 4 bases at V and 6 bases at J, with 7 bases between. Germline-derived CDR1 and CDR2 are LGHNA and YNFKEQ.

V usage is TRBV27 and J usage is TRBJ2-3, with TRBD2 identical over 10 bases. V lost 6 bases, J lost 6 bases, and 12 bases stayed unmatched. The CDR3 consists of 16 residues. Germline V lookup: CDR1 MNHEY, CDR2 SMNVEV (reference sequence). The CDR3 nucleotides are TGTGCCAGCAGGGTCAACAAGCGGGAGGGCCCCGATACGCAGTATTTT. Encoded protein: CASRVNKREGPDTQYF.

The V call is TRBV7-9, the J call TRBJ2-1; TRBD1 agrees at 8 bases. The ends lost 5 bases at V and 8 bases at J; junction bases unmatched: 11. The CDR3 extends over 15 amino acids. CDR1 SEHNR and CDR2 FQNEAQ come from the germline V gene (reference sequence). CDR3 region: CASSPTGDYVDEQFF. As DNA, the CDR3 is TGTGCCAGCAGCCCGACAGGGGATTATGTCGATGAGCAGTTCTTC.

The chain recombines TRBV6-5 with TRBJ2-1, with 10 bases matching TRBD2. V shed 2 bases, J shed 8 bases, and the junction held 9 bases outside the gene matches. Germline V gene lookup returns CDR1 MNHEY and CDR2 SVGAGI. The CDR3 covers 16 residues. In DNA form, the CDR3 reads TGTGCCAGCAGTTACGTGGCTAGCGGGAGTAGGTATGAGCAGTTCTTC. Translating it yields CASSYVASGSRYEQFF.

The CDR3 DNA sequence: TGTGCCAGCAGCTTAGGTGTGCGGACAGTTCTCGGTGGCTACACCTTC. This sequence encodes CASSLGVRTVLGGYTF. The gene calls are TRBV7-2 and TRBJ1-2, with D possibly being TRBD1 (6 bases). This CDR3 has 16 residues. Germline V gene sequence: CDR1 SGHTA, CDR2 FQGNSA. Deletions cut 1 base from V and 7 bases from J, with 19 bases between.

The chain combines TRBV11-3 with TRBJ2-7, with 9 bases fitting TRBD2. This CDR3 spans 15 amino acids. Trimming removed 4 bases from V and 6 bases from J; junction bases left unmatched: 10. CDR1 and CDR2 (germline): SGHNT, YENEEA. CDR3 protein: CASSSLAGGAGEQYF. CDR3 nucleotide sequence: TGTGCCAGCAGCTCCCTCGCGGGGGGGGCCGGCGAGCAGTACTTC.

The rearrangement joins TRBV7-9 to TRBJ1-1; 10 bases agree with TRBD1. V shed 1 base and J 0 bases; nucleotides not matched to a gene: 11. In germline, CDR1 is SEHNR, CDR2 FQNEAQ (reference sequence). The CDR3 is 19 residues long. The CDR3 region is CASSLVGGTGDHMNTEAFF. DNA for the CDR3: TGTGCCAGCAGCTTAGTTGGGGGGACAGGGGACCACATGAACACTGAAGCTTTCTTT.

The chain couples TRBV30 to TRBJ1-1; 11 bases are a match to TRBD1. Looked up from germline, CDR1 is GTSNPN and CDR2 is SVGIG (reference sequence). The CDR3 has 13 amino acids. J gave up 4 bases and V 5 bases, and 3 bases lay outside the gene matches. The CDR3 DNA reads as TGTGCCTGGTCTGGGACAGGGGGCACTGAAGCTTTCTTT. Protein product: CAWSGTGGTEAFF.

J is TRBJ2-3 and V is TRBV7-3; weak D call: TRBD1 (5 bases). V lost 5 bases to trimming and J lost 1 base, with 22 bases between them. Per the germline V gene, CDR1 is SGHTA and CDR2 is FQGTGA. This CDR3 region has 18 residues. For the CDR3, the DNA is TGTGCCAGCAGCCCTACACCCCAGGGCGGATTCGGCACAGATACGCAGTATTTT. Protein sequence: CASSPTPQGGFGTDTQYF.

The rearrangement uses TRBV5-1 and TRBJ1-3; D may be TRBD1 (5 bases). The CDR3 spans 14 residues. V was trimmed by 4 bases and J by 2 bases, leaving 10 bases between them. Germline-derived CDR1 and CDR2 are SGHRS and YFSETQ. CDR3 loop: CASSPGQPGNTIYF. The CDR3 bases are TGCGCCAGCAGCCCAGGGCAACCTGGAAACACCATATATTTT.

CDR3 protein: CASSERGVLTQYF. The CDR3 nucleotides are TGTGCCAGCAGTGAGCGGGGGGTCCTGACCCAGTACTTC. V is TRBV25-1 and J is TRBJ2-5; 8 nucleotides match TRBD2. This CDR3 is 13 amino acids long. Trimming took 3 bases from V and 7 from J; bases not matched to a gene: 4. Germline V CDR1 and CDR2: MGHDK, SYGVNS.

This clone appeared once. The genes are TRBV2 and TRBJ1-2, with D perhaps TRBD1 (6 bases). V was cut by 4 bases and J by 7 bases, with 13 bases left in between. Germline values: CDR1 SNHLY, CDR2 FYNNEI. CDR3 length: 13 residues. The CDR3 loop is CASSGTGRGGYTF. The CDR3 nucleotides read TGTGCCAGCAGTGGAACAGGGAGGGGTGGCTACACCTTC.

The rearrangement links TRBV19 to TRBJ1-5, with 7 bases that match TRBD1. Germline V gene sequence: CDR1 LNHDA, CDR2 SQIVND (reference sequence). After removal of 4 bases from V and 6 bases from J, the junction contained 3 bases not matched to a gene. The CDR3 covers 13 residues. The CDR3 is CASSTSGGQPQHF. CDR3 DNA sequence: TGTGCCAGTAGTACCTCAGGGGGTCAGCCCCAGCATTTT.

CDR3 DNA: TGTGCCAGCAGACAGGGTGGGAATAATGAAAAACTGTTTTTT. Protein: CASRQGGNNEKLFF. The J gene is TRBJ1-4, the V gene TRBV2, with D perhaps matching TRBD1 (6 bases). The germline CDR1 and CDR2 sequences are SNHLY and FYNNEI. This CDR3 spans 14 amino acids. V lost 6 bases and J 4 bases, leaving 12 bases between the germline ends. Variable domain in full (rest from reference TRBV2 and TRBJ1-4): EPEVTQTPSHQVTQMGQEVILRCVPISNHLYFYWYRQILGQKVEFLVSFYNNEISEKSEIFDDQFSVERPDGSNFTLKIRSTKLEDSAMYFCASRQGGNNEKLFFGSGTQLSVL.

The V gene is TRBV4-3, the J gene TRBJ1-2; weak D call: TRBD1 (6 bases). V gave up 0 bases and J gave up 4 bases, with 12 bases separating them. This CDR3 has 15 residues. The V gene's germline CDR1 is LGHNA and CDR2 YSLEER. This chain's CDR3 is CASSQDTGRAYGYTF. The CDR3 DNA reads TGCGCCAGCAGCCAAGATACAGGGCGGGCCTATGGCTACACCTTC.